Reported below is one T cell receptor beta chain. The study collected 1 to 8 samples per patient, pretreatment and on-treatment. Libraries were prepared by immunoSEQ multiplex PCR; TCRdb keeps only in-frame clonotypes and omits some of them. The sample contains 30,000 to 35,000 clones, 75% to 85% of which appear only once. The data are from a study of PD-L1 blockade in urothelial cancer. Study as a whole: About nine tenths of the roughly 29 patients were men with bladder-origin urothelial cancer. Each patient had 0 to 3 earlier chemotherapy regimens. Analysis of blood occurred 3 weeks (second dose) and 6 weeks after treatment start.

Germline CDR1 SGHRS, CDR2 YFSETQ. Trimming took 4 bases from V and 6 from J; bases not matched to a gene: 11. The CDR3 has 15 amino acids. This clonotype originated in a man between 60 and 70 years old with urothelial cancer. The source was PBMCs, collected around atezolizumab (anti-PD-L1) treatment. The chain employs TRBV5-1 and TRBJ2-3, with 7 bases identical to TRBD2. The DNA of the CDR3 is TGCGCCAGCAGCGTAACTAGCGCCCAAGCGGATACGCAGTATTTT. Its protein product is CASSVTSAQADTQYF.